This T cell receptor (beta chain) was identified in a study of human T cells and chemical hapten exposure. Each CDR3 protein gets one entry after TCRdb re-called the RACE reads with MiXCR. Among around 380,000 distinct CDR3 sequences listed, over 5% were seen once. Germline CDR1 is MNHEY and CDR2 is SVGAGI. The CDR3 loop spans 14 amino acids. With V trimmed by 6 bases and J by 8 bases, 12 bases remained unmatched. This clonotype was detected only a few times. Indicated time point: pre-sensitization, week 0. Documented treatment: therapeutic diphenylcyclopropenone sensitization with weekly scalp DPC. It was unfractionated whole blood from which total RNA was extracted.

The chain employs TRBV6-5 and TRBJ1-2, with 7 bases identical to TRBD1. The source material was whole blood, sampled in connection with sensitization to the hapten diphenylcyclopropenone (DPC). This TCR was recovered from a woman younger than 35 with alopecia areata. Some clones in this sample may be carry-over from other donors' samples. The CDR3 protein is CASSREYRGRGYTF. The CDR3 DNA reads as TGTGCCAGCAGCCGAGAATACAGGGGTCGGGGCTACACCTTC.